These 26 T cell receptor beta chains originate from one sample sequenced in a study of early T cells in non-severe SARS-CoV-2 infection. TCRdb used MiXCR to reprocess the 5' RACE reads, holding one entry per CDR3 protein. The data hold about 33,000 distinct CDR3 sequences, with around 4.6% observed a single time. The sequencing input was whole blood. The receptors stem from an adult who was a healthcare worker with PCR-confirmed SARS-CoV-2 infection or an uninfected control (not recorded which).

This clonotype was seen more than once but under ten times. The chain combines TRBV5-1 with TRBJ2-2, with D possibly called TRBD1 or TRBD2 (6 bases each). Trimming pared 7 bases from V and 7 bases from J, leaving 14 bases between. Per the germline V gene, CDR1 is SGHRS and CDR2 is YFSETQ. The CDR3 runs to 13 residues. In DNA form, the CDR3 reads TGCGCCAGCCACCGGGGGCCCGGCGGGGAGCTGTTTTTT. It is translated as CASHRGPGGELFF.

This clonotype was observed at least ten times. V and J are TRBV6-6 and TRBJ2-5, with 7 bases identical to TRBD1. Germline-derived CDR1 and CDR2 are MNHNY and SVGAGI (reference sequence). With V trimmed by 5 bases and J by 4 bases, 4 bases remained unmatched. This CDR3 has 13 amino acids. CDR3 coding DNA: TGTGCCAGCAGTCCGGGACAGCTAGAGACCCAGTACTTC. Residues: CASSPGQLETQYF.

The table lists this clonotype with many counts. The rearrangement links TRBV5-6 to TRBJ2-2; maybe TRBD1 (6 bases). Per the germline V gene, CDR1 is SGHDT and CDR2 is YYEEEE. This CDR3 has 14 amino acids. The V end lost 6 bases, the J end lost 4 bases, and 13 bases lay between the germline ends. The CDR3 DNA reads TGTGCCAGCAACAGGGTCGGACTCACCGGGGAGCTGTTTTTT. It is translated as CASNRVGLTGELFF.

This clonotype was detected many times. This rearrangement joins TRBV20-1 to TRBJ1-2, with TRBD1 matching 10 bases. Germline values: CDR1 DFQATT, CDR2 SNEGSKA (reference sequence). Trimming removed 6 bases from V and 6 bases from J; junction bases left unmatched: 4. CDR3 length equals 12 residues. CDR3 loop: CSAPTGGNGYTF. The CDR3 DNA is TGCAGTGCCCCGACAGGGGGCAATGGCTACACCTTC.

The rearrangement joins TRBV10-3 to TRBJ2-5, with 9 bases lining up with TRBD1. Trimming removed 0 bases from V and 2 bases from J; junction bases left unmatched: 1. The V gene's germline CDR1 is ENHRY and CDR2 SYGVKD. This CDR3 is 15 amino acids long. CDR3 in DNA: TGTGCCATCAGTGAGTCGGGACAGGGACAAGAGACCCAGTACTTC. It is translated as CAISESGQGQETQYF.

This clonotype was recorded many times. V usage is TRBV30 and J usage is TRBJ1-2; D remains unclear. Looked up from germline, CDR1 is GTSNPN and CDR2 is SVGIG (reference sequence). The CDR3 totals 12 residues. Trimming shortened V by 1 base and J by 4 bases, and 7 bases separated the two germline ends. Here the CDR3 DNA reads TGTGCCTGGAGTGGATCCAGCTATGGCTACACCTTC. Its translation is CAWSGSSYGYTF. The variable domain in full, completed from reference TRBV30 and TRBJ1-2, reads SQTIHQWPATLVQPVGSPLSLECTVEGTSNPNLYWYRQAAGRGLQLLFYSVGIGQISSEVPQNLSASRPQDRQFILSSKKLLLSDSGFYLCAWSGSSYGYTFGSGTRLTVV.

This clonotype has a count of ten or more. The V call is TRBV5-1, the J call TRBJ2-7, with 7 bases identical to TRBD1. J lost 5 bases, V lost 2 bases, and 7 bases had no gene match. The CDR3 consists of 14 residues. The V gene's germline CDR1 is SGHRS and CDR2 YFSETQ. This CDR3 reads CASSFGTGVDEQYF. The CDR3 DNA reads TGCGCCAGCAGCTTCGGTACAGGGGTGGACGAGCAGTACTTC.

V and J are TRBV29-1 and TRBJ1-1, with D possibly being TRBD1 (6 bases). Between the trimmed V and J ends, which lost 7 bases and 3 bases, there was a span of 12 bases. Germline CDR1 reads SQVTM; CDR2 reads ANQGSEA. This CDR3 contains 12 residues. CDR3: CSADRFDTEAFF. Here the CDR3 DNA reads TGCAGCGCGGACAGATTTGACACTGAAGCTTTCTTT. Using reference TRBV29-1 and TRBJ1-1 for the parts outside the CDR3, the full variable domain is SAVISQKPSRDICQRGTSLTIQCQVDSQVTMMFWYRQQPGQSLTLIATANQGSEATYESGFVIDKFPISRPNLTFSTLTVSNMSPEDSSIYLCSADRFDTEAFFGQGTRLTVV.

The rearrangement joins TRBV7-2 to TRBJ1-4; 7 positions agree with TRBD1. Germline V gene data show CDR1 as SGHTA and CDR2 as FQGNSA. The CDR3 totals 15 residues. With V trimmed by 5 bases and J by 5 bases, 8 bases remained unmatched. Here the CDR3 reads CASSPRGQPNEKLFF. CDR3 coding DNA: TGTGCCAGCAGCCCCCGGGGACAGCCCAATGAAAAACTGTTTTTT.

This clonotype was seen ten or more times. This rearrangement joins TRBV12-3 or TRBV12-4 to TRBJ1-6; 8 bases match TRBD1. V shed 3 bases and J 9 bases; nucleotides not matched to a gene: 1. The CDR3 loop spans 13 amino acids. CDR3 sequence (DNA): TGTGCCAGCAGTTTTGGGACAGGTTCACCCCTCCACTTT. Its translation: CASSFGTGSPLHF.

The rearrangement links TRBV28 to TRBJ1-6; 9 nucleotides agree with TRBD1. The germline CDR1 and CDR2 sequences are MDHEN and SYDVKM. J lost 6 bases, V lost 2 bases, and 2 bases had no gene match. The CDR3 totals 15 residues. CDR3 bases: TGTGCCAGCAGTTTAGAGGGACAGGGTAATTCACCCCTCCACTTT. This encodes CASSLEGQGNSPLHF.

This clonotype showed up just a few times. The chain couples TRBV3-1 to TRBJ2-3, with D possibly matching TRBD1 (6 bases). Deletions cut 0 bases from V and 3 bases from J, with 16 bases between. Germline V gene lookup returns CDR1 LGHDT and CDR2 YNNKEL (reference sequence). The CDR3 sequence is 17 residues long. CDR3 nucleotides: TGTGCCAGCAGCCAAGATCAACCAGGGGTTACGACAGATACGCAGTATTTT. Amino acid sequence: CASSQDQPGVTTDTQYF.

The chain is built from TRBV29-1 and TRBJ1-2; D perhaps matches TRBD1 (5 bases). Germline CDR1 and CDR2: SQVTM and ANQGSEA. The CDR3 is 11 residues long. V lost 3 bases and J 7 bases, leaving 9 bases between the germline ends. In nucleotides, the CDR3 is TGCAGCGTTGACAGGGAAGGTGGCTACACCTTC. Amino acid sequence: CSVDREGGYTF.

In DNA form, the CDR3 reads TGCGCCAGCAGGCAGAGCGGGGGTAATAGTGAGCAGTTCTTC. It translates to CASRQSGGNSEQFF. The rearrangement uses TRBV10-2 and TRBJ2-1; the match to TRBD2 covers 8 bases. The ends lost 6 bases at V and 9 bases at J; junction bases unmatched: 10. This CDR3 spans 14 amino acids. CDR1 is WSHSY, CDR2 SAAADI, per germline.

The genes are TRBV29-1 and TRBJ1-2; a possible D gene is TRBD1 (6 bases). Trimming pared 3 bases from V and 4 bases from J, leaving 15 bases between. The CDR3 has 14 amino acids. Germline V gives CDR1 SQVTM, CDR2 ANQGSEA. This chain's CDR3 is CSVEEGGKSYGYTF. CDR3 DNA sequence: TGCAGCGTTGAGGAAGGGGGGAAGTCCTATGGCTACACCTTC. Full variable domain (missing parts from reference TRBV29-1 and TRBJ1-2): SAVISQKPSRDICQRGTSLTIQCQVDSQVTMMFWYRQQPGQSLTLIATANQGSEATYESGFVIDKFPISRPNLTFSTLTVSNMSPEDSSIYLCSVEEGGKSYGYTFGSGTRLTVV.

The chain recombines TRBV28 with TRBJ1-1; perhaps TRBD1 as D (5 bases). CDR3 length equals 17 residues. Per the germline V gene, CDR1 is MDHEN and CDR2 is SYDVKM. V lost 3 bases and J lost 4, with 21 bases in between. The CDR3 region is CASSFLLVGARATEAFF. Here the CDR3 DNA reads TGTGCCAGCAGTTTTTTGTTAGTTGGGGCTAGGGCCACTGAAGCTTTCTTT.

The chain is built from TRBV19 and TRBJ2-7; D is perhaps TRBD1 or TRBD2 (5 bases each). Germline V gives CDR1 LNHDA, CDR2 SQIVND (reference sequence). This CDR3 is 14 amino acids long. V lost 6 bases and J lost 9, with 21 bases in between. The CDR3 protein is CASRPGTDFEGQYF. CDR3 nucleotides: TGTGCCAGTAGGCCGGGGACCGACTTTGAGGGGCAGTACTTC.

This clonotype was detected many times. The rearrangement uses TRBV6-2 or TRBV6-3 and TRBJ2-7; TRBD1 matches at 7 bases. Germline values: CDR1 MNHEY, CDR2 SVGEGT. V dropped 2 bases and J dropped 3; count of bases not matched to a gene: 4. The CDR3 extends over 14 amino acids. This chain's CDR3 is CASSYEGTVYEQYF. Written as DNA, the CDR3 is TGTGCCAGCAGTTACGAGGGGACAGTCTACGAGCAGTACTTC.

This clonotype was seen at least ten times. The CDR3 is CAWSNDFYGYTF. Written as DNA, the CDR3 is TGTGCCTGGAGTAACGACTTCTATGGCTACACCTTC. The rearrangement joins TRBV30 to TRBJ1-2, with D unresolved. V lost 2 bases to trimming and J lost 4 bases, with 8 bases between them. Germline CDR1 is GTSNPN and CDR2 is SVGIG (reference sequence). CDR3 length: 12 residues.

The J gene is TRBJ1-2, the V gene TRBV28, with 8 positions matching TRBD1. The J segment lost 6 bases and the V segment lost 3 bases, leaving 12 bases of the junction unmatched. This CDR3 is 16 amino acids long. The V gene's germline CDR1 is MDHEN and CDR2 SYDVKM. CDR3 coding DNA: TGTGCCAGCAGTTTCCCCGCGGACAGGGTCGTGAATGGCTACACCTTC. This translates into CASSFPADRVVNGYTF.

This clonotype came up many times. CDR3 sequence (DNA): TGTGCCAGCAATCAAGGGGCGAACACTGAAGCTTTCTTT. This sequence encodes CASNQGANTEAFF. The V call is TRBV6-6, the J call TRBJ1-1; a possible D gene is TRBD1 (5 bases). This CDR3 contains 13 residues. V dropped 7 bases and J dropped 1 base, with 10 bases sitting between them. CDR1 is MNHNY and CDR2 is SVGAGI in the germline V gene (reference sequence).

This clonotype was seen ten or more times. The chain uses TRBV6-5 and TRBJ1-4; a weak D match, TRBD1 (5 bases). Germline CDR1 and CDR2: MNHEY and SVGAGI. The CDR3 covers 14 residues. V lost 2 bases and J lost 6, with 10 bases in between. The CDR3 nucleotides are TGTGCCAGCAGTTACGGGACGTCCGATGAAAAACTGTTTTTT. It specifies CASSYGTSDEKLFF.

V and J are TRBV6-2 or TRBV6-3 and TRBJ2-3; D may correspond to TRBD1 or TRBD2 (6 bases each). Germline assignment: CDR1 MNHEY and CDR2 SVGEGT. This CDR3 comprises 14 residues. Trimming left V 4 bases short and J 1 base short, with 9 bases between. Here the CDR3 DNA reads TGTGCCAGCAGTTCGGGGGCTGGCACAGATACGCAGTATTTT. Protein: CASSSGAGTDTQYF.

This clonotype has ten or more counts. The genes are TRBV25-1 and TRBJ1-1; D not resolved. Trimming removed 4 bases at V and 3 bases at J, with 9 bases between. This CDR3 has 13 amino acids. CDR1 is MGHDK, CDR2 SYGVNS, per germline. CDR3 DNA: TGTGCCAGCAGTGGAGGACGGCACACTGAAGCTTTCTTT. Translating gives CASSGGRHTEAFF.

This chain joins TRBV29-1 and TRBJ1-1, with unresolved D. From germline, CDR1 is SQVTM and CDR2 ANQGSEA. The V and J ends lost 6 bases and 0 bases respectively, with 11 bases between them. The CDR3 loop spans 13 amino acids. The DNA for the CDR3 is TGCAGCGTCCAATCCAGATTGAACACTGAAGCTTTCTTT. Its translation is CSVQSRLNTEAFF.

This clonotype was detected many times. DNA for the CDR3: TGTGCCAGCAGCCCCTCCGGACAGAACCTCTATGGCTACACCTTC. This gives the protein CASSPSGQNLYGYTF. The V and J genes are TRBV3-1 and TRBJ1-2; a possible D gene is TRBD1 (6 bases). V dropped 4 bases and J dropped 4 bases, with 16 bases sitting between them. Germline V gene data show CDR1 as LGHDT and CDR2 as YNNKEL (reference sequence). The CDR3 contains 15 residues.